These 24 T cell receptor beta chains were sequenced from one sample in a study of monozygotic twins with inflammatory bowel disease. TCRdb reprocessed the 5' RACE reads, with one entry per CDR3 protein and no DNA. The table lists around 370,000 distinct CDR3 sequences. Source material: blood. The receptors derive from a human donor with ulcerative colitis or Crohn's disease, or a healthy co-twin of an affected twin (not recorded which).

J is TRBJ2-6 and V is TRBV15; TCRdb designates TRBD1, a call that cannot be tested without DNA. The germline V gene encodes CDR1 LNHNV and CDR2 YYDKDF (reference sequence). This CDR3 is built from 15 residues. The CDR3 loop reads CATSSRGSGANVLTF.

V and J are TRBV5-1 and TRBJ2-7; TCRdb's assignment of TRBD1 cannot be checked, as there is no DNA. CDR1 is SGHRS and CDR2 is YFSETQ in the germline V gene. This CDR3 is 16 amino acids long. The CDR3 sequence: CASSLFGGAGSYEQYF.

The chain recombines TRBV6-1 with TRBJ1-4; TCRdb lists TRBD1, though no DNA is available to test this call. Looked up from germline, CDR1 is MNHNS and CDR2 is SASEGT. This CDR3 contains 15 residues. CDR3 sequence reads: CASHRVGGPNEKLFF.

The chain recombines TRBV4-2 with TRBJ1-5; TCRdb outputs TRBD1, but without DNA this stays unchecked. The CDR3 is 17 amino acids. From germline, CDR1 is LGHNA and CDR2 YNFKEQ. The CDR3 region is CASSQVNVGAGHQPQHF.

The rearrangement links TRBV9 to TRBJ1-3. CDR3 size: 16 residues. Germline V gene sequence: CDR1 SGDLS, CDR2 YYNGEE. The CDR3 reads CASSVGGRSTGNTIYF.

The V call is TRBV3-1, the J call TRBJ1-5. From germline, CDR1 is LGHDT and CDR2 YNNKEL (reference sequence). The CDR3 has 17 residues. This CDR3 is CASSQDAVAPSNQPQHF.

The gene calls are TRBV20-1 and TRBJ1-2. The germline V gene encodes CDR1 DFQATT and CDR2 SNEGSKA (reference sequence). CDR3 length: 12 residues. This chain's CDR3 is CSASHENYGYTF.

The chain couples TRBV20-1 to TRBJ2-7; TCRdb proposes TRBD1, but this gene call is untestable without DNA. The germline V gene encodes CDR1 DFQATT and CDR2 SNEGSKA (reference sequence). The CDR3 has 14 amino acids. The CDR3 sequence: CSARDLGHDYEQYF.

The rearrangement joins TRBV10-3 to TRBJ2-1; checking the TCRdb D call of TRBD2 is not possible without DNA. This CDR3 is 17 amino acids long. Germline lookup yields CDR1 ENHRY and CDR2 SYGVKD. CDR3 in amino acids: CAISESMASGDHNEQFF.

The rearrangement joins TRBV4-1 to TRBJ1-6; the D gene TCRdb calls, TRBD1, cannot be checked with no DNA. The CDR3 has 19 residues. The germline V gene encodes CDR1 MGHRA and CDR2 YSYEKL. CDR3 loop: CASSQYRDSPSSYNSPLHF.

This chain joins TRBV20-1 and TRBJ2-4; the D call of TRBD1 rests on TCRdb alone, since no DNA is present to check it. Germline CDR1 and CDR2: DFQATT and SNEGSKA (reference sequence). This CDR3 comprises 14 residues. The CDR3 reads CSASYQGMSGIQYF.

The gene calls are TRBV28 and TRBJ1-4; TCRdb designates TRBD1, a call that cannot be tested without DNA. Germline V gene data show CDR1 as MDHEN and CDR2 as SYDVKM. The CDR3 loop spans 12 amino acids. The CDR3 loop reads CASGTGREKLFF. Based on the CDR3 plus reference TRBV28 and TRBJ1-4, the full variable domain is DVKVTQSSRYLVKRTGEKVFLECVQDMDHENMFWYRQDPGLGLRLIYFSYDVKMKEKGDIPEGYSVSREKKERFSLILESASTNQTSMYLCASGTGREKLFFGSGTQLSVL.

The rearrangement joins TRBV6-5 to TRBJ2-1; TCRdb names TRBD2, which stays unverified in the absence of DNA. Germline assignment: CDR1 MNHEY and CDR2 SVGAGI. The CDR3 spans 11 residues. The CDR3 sequence is CASTEGYVQFF.

The V call is TRBV6-5, the J call TRBJ2-5; there is no DNA to check the TCRdb D call of TRBD1. The germline V gene has CDR1 MNHEY and CDR2 SVGAGI. The CDR3 totals 15 residues. The CDR3 protein is CASSYNPDATETQYF.

The rearrangement links TRBV19 to TRBJ2-3; TCRdb's assignment of TRBD1 cannot be checked, as there is no DNA. The CDR3 consists of 15 residues. Germline CDR1 is LNHDA and CDR2 is SQIVND (reference sequence). The CDR3 loop is CASSIMGGGTDTQYF. Full variable domain (rest looked up from reference TRBV19 and TRBJ2-3): DGGITQSPKYLFRKEGQNVTLSCEQNLNHDAMYWYRQDPGQGLRLIYYSQIVNDFQKGDIAEGYSVSREKKESFPLTVTSAQKNPTAFYLCASSIMGGGTDTQYFGPGTRLTVL.

The genes are TRBV18 and TRBJ1-1; lacking DNA, the TRBD1 call made by TCRdb goes unchecked. The germline gives CDR1 KGHSH, CDR2 LQKENI. The CDR3 is made up of 14 amino acids. CDR3 sequence: CASSMETRGGEAFF.

This chain joins TRBV5-1 and TRBJ1-2; TCRdb's D call, TRBD1, is unchecked because there is no DNA. The CDR3 is made up of 14 amino acids. Germline assignment: CDR1 SGHRS and CDR2 YFSETQ. The CDR3 sequence is CASRAAQATYGYTF.

The V gene is TRBV18, the J gene TRBJ1-4; without DNA, the TCRdb call of TRBD1 cannot be checked. This CDR3 spans 14 amino acids. The germline gives CDR1 KGHSH, CDR2 LQKENI. CDR3 region: CASSLGGLGEKLFF.

The genes are TRBV18 and TRBJ2-1; as DNA is missing, the TRBD2 call by TCRdb cannot be tested. Germline loops: CDR1 KGHSH, CDR2 LQKENI. There are 16 residues in the CDR3. CDR3 sequence reads: CASSVGTSGSVNEQFF. Supplemented by reference TRBV18 and TRBJ2-1, the full variable domain reads NAGVMQNPRHLVRRRGQEARLRCSPMKGHSHVYWYRQLPEEGLKFMVYLQKENIIDESGMPKERFSAEFPKEGPSILRIQQVVRGDSAAYFCASSVGTSGSVNEQFFGPGTRLTVL.

V and J are TRBV7-2 and TRBJ1-2; the TCRdb call, TRBD1, lacks DNA for checking. The CDR3 loop spans 13 amino acids. Looked up from germline, CDR1 is SGHTA and CDR2 is FQGNSA. The CDR3 protein is CAGGNSMTYGYTF.

The chain uses TRBV20-1 and TRBJ1-2; TCRdb's D gene call, TRBD1, goes unchecked for lack of DNA. The CDR3 runs to 15 residues. Germline loops: CDR1 DFQATT, CDR2 SNEGSKA (reference sequence). The CDR3 is CSARDAGGRGYGYTF.

The rearrangement joins TRBV7-3 to TRBJ1-1. Germline-derived CDR1 and CDR2 are SGHTA and FQGTGA. The CDR3 contains 14 residues. The CDR3 loop reads CASSLGGVGTEAFF.

The chain uses TRBV29-1 and TRBJ2-1; there is no DNA to check the TCRdb D call of TRBD1. Germline V gene data show CDR1 as SQVTM and CDR2 as ANQGSEA. This CDR3 spans 11 amino acids. The CDR3 region is CSGGEYNEQFF.

The J gene is TRBJ1-1, the V gene TRBV6-5. The CDR3 length is 13 residues. Germline V CDR1 and CDR2: MNHEY, SVGAGI. The CDR3: CASRGTLNTEAFF.